This TCR beta chain was identified in a study of blood T cells in healthy people across ages (dated by TCRdb to between 2014 and 2016). For the study in its entirety: In model experiments, template switching captured about one uniquely barcoded TCR beta cDNA molecule for every two T cells. The study measured age-related changes in TCR beta repertoire diversity using deep sequencing normalized with unique cDNA molecular identifiers. Four age groups were formed from the donors: young (average about 16 years), middle-aged (around 41), aged (62) and long-lived (more than 75). Donors of different ages were randomly distributed across sequencing lanes to avoid experimental bias. Using the same blood draw, the study looked at two additional independent replicas of 1 million unique cDNA reads for two donors, one aged 18 to 29 and the other aged 80 or older.

Summary of the overall study and its limitations: Estimates of total diversity from one million sequenced T cells were regarded as lower bounds and underestimates. Because donor CMV infection status was unknown, age-related changes in expanded clonotypes were potentially confounded. The percentage of naive T cells measured by flow cytometry correlated strongly with observed TCR beta diversity. Compared with the aged group, the long-lived group had more naive CD4+ T cells, fewer expanded clones and increased TCR diversity, suggesting age selection. Observed TCR beta diversity per million T cells fell roughly linearly with age, and a significant reduction was already apparent by age around 40. Since profiling was done on bulk unsorted PBMCs, naive and antigen-experienced compartments could not be conclusively compared.

Via the germline V gene, CDR1 is SGHTA and CDR2 FQGNSA. From the cysteine up to the phenylalanine, the CDR3 has a length of 19 residues. Only the CDR3 portion is preserved as DNA: 57 bases, with reading frame beginning at the first base. Trimming takes 6 bases off V and 0 bases off J; junction bases not matched to a gene: 16. The approximately 39 donors, aged roughly 6 to 95 years, were systemically healthy Caucasian individuals from Russia. Roughly 11 milliliters of peripheral blood were drawn from each donor into EDTA-treated Vacutainer tubes. Ficoll-Paque density-gradient centrifugation was used to isolate PBMCs, with at least 6.5 million obtained per sample. Trizol reagent was used to extract total RNA from PBMCs, with at least 6 micrograms per sample. The percentages of naive CD45RAhigh/CD27high T cells were determined by flow cytometry on a PBMC aliquot from every donor. Libraries were prepared through 5' RACE. TCRdb lists the instrument as Illumina HiSeq 2500. A second PCR of about 7 to 12 cycles was performed with a sample-barcoded 5' primer and a J-beta primer mix. Each TCR beta cDNA molecule received a unique molecular identifier from a template-switch 5' adaptor carrying 12 random nucleotides. At least 3 million CDR3-containing paired-end reads were obtained from each sample. The Mint cDNA synthesis kit, primed by a TRBC-specific oligonucleotide, was used to synthesize first-strand cDNA from all RNA. After uracil-DNA glycosylase treatment, a first 18-cycle PCR used universal primers M1SS and BC2_uni_R on all cDNA. The paper's data handling went like this. For normalization, 1 million high-quality reads, each with a distinct molecular identifier, were randomly selected from each sample. Reads sharing molecular identifiers were discarded rather than binned into consensus sequences. MiTCR, with a Q25 quality threshold and the strictest error-elimination algorithm, was used for CDR3 identification, clonotype clustering and error correction. A nonparametric unseen species model with Euler transformation was used to estimate lower-bound total TCR beta diversity. The public reads were reprocessed in TCRdb via fastp at Q25 and MiXCR, keeping in-frame beta chains. Records with the same CDR3 protein are collapsed into one entry carrying the most frequent genes and DNA. In this record, the V and J calls reflect TCRdb's handling and not the investigators' own analysis. The sample records 1.5 million to 2 million distinct CDR3 sequences, under 30% of which are singletons. The biggest ten clones account for approximately 7.7% of the sample.

In regard to this clonotype: Its antigen is still unknown. No much larger clonotype is one base removed from it; base qualities were not supplied.

This TCR came from a woman aged 30 to 39 in good health. This sequence uses TRBV7-2 and TRBJ2-2, and 7 junction bases match TRBD1. The sequenced sample was blood. The nucleotides are TGTGCCAGCAGGTCTCGAGGATTAGACAGGGACGCGAACACCGGGGAGCTGTTTTTT. This gives the protein CASRSRGLDRDANTGELFF.